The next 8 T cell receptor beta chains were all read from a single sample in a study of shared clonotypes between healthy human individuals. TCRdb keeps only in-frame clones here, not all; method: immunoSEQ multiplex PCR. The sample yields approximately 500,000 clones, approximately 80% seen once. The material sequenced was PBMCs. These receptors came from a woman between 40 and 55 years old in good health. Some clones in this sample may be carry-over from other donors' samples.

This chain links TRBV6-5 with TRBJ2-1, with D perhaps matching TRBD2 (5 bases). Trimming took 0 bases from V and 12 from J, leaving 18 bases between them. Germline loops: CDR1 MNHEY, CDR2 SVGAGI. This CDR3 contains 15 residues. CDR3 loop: CASSYSKPYLAGQFF. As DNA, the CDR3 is TGTGCCAGCAGTTACTCGAAACCTTATCTAGCAGGGCAGTTCTTC.

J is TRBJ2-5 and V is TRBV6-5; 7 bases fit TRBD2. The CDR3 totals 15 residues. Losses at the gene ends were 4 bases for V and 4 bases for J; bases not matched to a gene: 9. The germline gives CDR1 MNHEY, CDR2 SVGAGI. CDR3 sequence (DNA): TGTGCCAGCAGTTTCGGGAGACCGGGAGGAGAGACCCAGTACTTC. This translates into CASSFGRPGGETQYF.

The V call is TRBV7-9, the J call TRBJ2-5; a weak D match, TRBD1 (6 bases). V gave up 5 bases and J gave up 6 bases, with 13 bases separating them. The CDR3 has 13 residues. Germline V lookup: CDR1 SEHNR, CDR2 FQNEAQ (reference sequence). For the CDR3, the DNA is TGTGCCAGCAGCCCCCAAGGGGGAAAGACCCAGTACTTC. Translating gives CASSPQGGKTQYF.

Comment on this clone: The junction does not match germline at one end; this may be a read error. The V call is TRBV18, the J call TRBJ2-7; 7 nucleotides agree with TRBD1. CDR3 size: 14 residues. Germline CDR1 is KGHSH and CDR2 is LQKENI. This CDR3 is CVSSPTGKSYEQYF. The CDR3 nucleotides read TGTGTCAGCTCACCGACAGGGAAATCGTACGAGCAGTACTTC.

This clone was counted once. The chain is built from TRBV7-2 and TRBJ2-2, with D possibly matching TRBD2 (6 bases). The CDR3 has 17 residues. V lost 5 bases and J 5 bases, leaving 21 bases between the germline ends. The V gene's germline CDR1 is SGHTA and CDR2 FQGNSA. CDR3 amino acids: CASSPILAHPGTGELFF. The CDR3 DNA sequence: TGTGCCAGCAGCCCCATTCTAGCGCACCCGGGGACCGGGGAGCTGTTTTTT.

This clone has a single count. CDR3 sequence reads: CASSDEQPRGRNGELFF. DNA of the CDR3: TGTGCCAGCAGCGACGAACAACCCCGAGGACGGAACGGGGAGCTGTTTTTT. V is TRBV21-1 and J is TRBJ2-2. TRBV21-1 is tagged as a pseudogene. The CDR3 has 17 amino acids.

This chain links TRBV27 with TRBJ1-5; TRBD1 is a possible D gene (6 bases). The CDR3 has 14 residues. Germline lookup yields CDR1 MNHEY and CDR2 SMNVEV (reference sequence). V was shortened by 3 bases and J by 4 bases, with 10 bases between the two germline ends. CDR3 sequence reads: CASSFAGENQPQHF. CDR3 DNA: TGTGCCAGCAGTTTCGCAGGGGAAAATCAGCCCCAGCATTTT.

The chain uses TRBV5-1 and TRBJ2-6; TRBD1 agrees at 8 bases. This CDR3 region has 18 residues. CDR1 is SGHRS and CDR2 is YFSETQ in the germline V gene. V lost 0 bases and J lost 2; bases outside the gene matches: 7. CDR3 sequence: CASSLDPGGLTGANVLTF. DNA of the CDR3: TGCGCCAGCAGCTTGGACCCAGGGGGCTTAACTGGGGCCAACGTCCTGACTTTC. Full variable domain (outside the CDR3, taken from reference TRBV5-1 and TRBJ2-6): KAGVTQTPRYLIKTRGQQVTLSCSPISGHRSVSWYQQTPGQGLQFLFEYFSETQRNKGNFPGRFSGRQFSNSRSEMNVSTLELGDSALYLCASSLDPGGLTGANVLTFGAGSRLTVL.